The clone carrying this T cell receptor (beta chain) has at least ten counts. Its target is unknown. This record comes from a study of CD8 T cells in ankylosing spondylitis. Each CDR3 protein gets one entry after TCRdb re-called the 5' RACE reads with MiXCR. The table lists 180,000 or so distinct CDR3 sequences, 9.5% to 13% of them singletons, with roughly 29% in the top ten. Study findings and constraints: Reportedly, matched ankylosing spondylitis synovial fluid was significantly enriched for disease-linked clones.

Germline V gives CDR1 DFQATT, CDR2 SNEGSKA (reference sequence). The CDR3 covers 11 residues. V gave up 6 bases and J gave up 6 bases, with 11 bases separating them. The source of this sequence is a male donor with ankylosing spondylitis or in good health (not recorded which). This sequence joins TRBV20-1 and TRBJ1-1; no definite D call. Sample: blood, either unsorted or a sorted T cell fraction (not recorded which). Here the CDR3 reads CSAVRAAEAFF. CDR3 DNA sequence: TGCAGTGCAGTTAGGGCCGCTGAAGCTTTCTTT.